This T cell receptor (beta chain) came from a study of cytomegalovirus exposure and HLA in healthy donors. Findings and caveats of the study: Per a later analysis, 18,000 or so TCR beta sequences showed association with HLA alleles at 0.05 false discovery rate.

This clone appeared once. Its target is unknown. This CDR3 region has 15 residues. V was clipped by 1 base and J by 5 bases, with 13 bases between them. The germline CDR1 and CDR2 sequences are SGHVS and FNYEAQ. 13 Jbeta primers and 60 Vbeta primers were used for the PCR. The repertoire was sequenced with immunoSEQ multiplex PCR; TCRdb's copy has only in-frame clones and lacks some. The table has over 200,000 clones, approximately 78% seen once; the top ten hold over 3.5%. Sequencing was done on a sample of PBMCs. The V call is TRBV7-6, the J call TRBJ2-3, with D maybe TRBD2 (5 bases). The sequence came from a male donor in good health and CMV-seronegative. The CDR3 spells CASSLGVSRGDTQYF. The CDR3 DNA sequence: TGTGCCAGCAGCTTAGGGGTGAGCCGGGGAGATACGCAGTATTTT.